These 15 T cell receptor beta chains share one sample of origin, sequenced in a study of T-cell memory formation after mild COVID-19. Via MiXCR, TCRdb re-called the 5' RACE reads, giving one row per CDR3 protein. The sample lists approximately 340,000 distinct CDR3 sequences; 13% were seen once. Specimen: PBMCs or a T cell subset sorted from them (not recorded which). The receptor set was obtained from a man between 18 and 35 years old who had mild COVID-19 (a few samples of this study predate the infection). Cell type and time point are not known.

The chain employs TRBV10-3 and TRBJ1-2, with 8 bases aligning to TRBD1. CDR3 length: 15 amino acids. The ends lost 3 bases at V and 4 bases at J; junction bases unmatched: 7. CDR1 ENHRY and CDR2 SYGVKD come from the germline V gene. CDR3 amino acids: CAISDVRQGSYGYTF. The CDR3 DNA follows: TGTGCCATCAGTGACGTTCGACAGGGGAGCTATGGCTACACCTTC.

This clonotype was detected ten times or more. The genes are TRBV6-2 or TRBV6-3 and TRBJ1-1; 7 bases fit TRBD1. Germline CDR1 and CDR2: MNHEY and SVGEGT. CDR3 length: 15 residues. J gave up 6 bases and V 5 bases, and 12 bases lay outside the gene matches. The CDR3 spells CASSLADRFRAEAFF. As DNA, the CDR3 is TGTGCCAGCAGTCTGGCGGACAGGTTTCGCGCTGAAGCTTTCTTT.

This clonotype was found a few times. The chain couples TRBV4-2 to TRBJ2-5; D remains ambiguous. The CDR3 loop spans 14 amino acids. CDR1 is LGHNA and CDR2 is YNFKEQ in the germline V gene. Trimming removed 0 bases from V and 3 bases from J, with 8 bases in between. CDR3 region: CASSQEAEEETQYF. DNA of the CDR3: TGTGCCAGCAGCCAAGAGGCGGAAGAAGAGACCCAGTACTTC.

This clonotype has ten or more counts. CDR3 nucleotides: TGCGCCAGCAGCTTGGGTTCAGGAGGATACGACGGCTACACCTTC. Translating it yields CASSLGSGGYDGYTF. The chain uses TRBV5-1 and TRBJ1-2; no clear D gene. V lost 0 bases and J 8 bases, leaving 17 bases between the germline ends. The CDR3 contains 15 residues. Germline loops: CDR1 SGHRS, CDR2 YFSETQ.

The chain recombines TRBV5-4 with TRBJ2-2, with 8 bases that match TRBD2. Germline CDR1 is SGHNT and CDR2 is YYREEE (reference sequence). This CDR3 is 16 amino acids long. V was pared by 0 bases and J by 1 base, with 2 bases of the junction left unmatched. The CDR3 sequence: CASSLVSGVNTGELFF. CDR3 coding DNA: TGTGCCAGCAGCTTGGTTAGCGGGGTGAACACCGGGGAGCTGTTTTTT. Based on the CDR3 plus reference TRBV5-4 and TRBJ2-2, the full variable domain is ETGVTQSPTHLIKTRGQQVTLRCSSQSGHNTVSWYQQALGQGPQFIFQYYREEENGRGNFPPRFSGLQFPNYSSELNVNALELDDSALYLCASSLVSGVNTGELFFGEGSRLTVL.

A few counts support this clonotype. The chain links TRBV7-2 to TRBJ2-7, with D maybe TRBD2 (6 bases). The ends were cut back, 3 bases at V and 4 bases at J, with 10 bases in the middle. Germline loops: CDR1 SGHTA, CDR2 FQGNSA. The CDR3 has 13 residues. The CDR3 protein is CASSLTGEYEQYF. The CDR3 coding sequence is TGTGCCAGCAGCTTGACGGGGGAATACGAGCAGTACTTC.

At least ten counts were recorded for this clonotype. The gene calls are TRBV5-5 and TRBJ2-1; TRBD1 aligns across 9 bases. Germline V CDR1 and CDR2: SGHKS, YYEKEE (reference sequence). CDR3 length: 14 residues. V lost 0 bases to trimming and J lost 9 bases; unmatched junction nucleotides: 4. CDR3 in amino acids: CASSLGDRVGEQFF. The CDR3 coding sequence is TGTGCCAGCAGCTTGGGGGACAGGGTGGGTGAGCAGTTCTTC.

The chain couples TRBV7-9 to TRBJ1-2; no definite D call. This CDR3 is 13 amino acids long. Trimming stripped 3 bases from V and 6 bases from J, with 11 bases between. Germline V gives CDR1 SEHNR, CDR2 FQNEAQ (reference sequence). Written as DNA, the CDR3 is TGTGCCAGCAGCTTTTCGACCATTCATGGCTACACCTTC. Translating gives CASSFSTIHGYTF.

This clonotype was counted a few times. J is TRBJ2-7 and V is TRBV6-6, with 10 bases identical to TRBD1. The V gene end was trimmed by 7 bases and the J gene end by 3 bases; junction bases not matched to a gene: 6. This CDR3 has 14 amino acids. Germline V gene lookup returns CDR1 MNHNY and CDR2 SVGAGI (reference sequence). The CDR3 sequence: CASITGQGFYEQYF. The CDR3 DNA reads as TGTGCCAGCATCACGGGACAGGGGTTCTACGAGCAGTACTTC.

DNA of the CDR3: TGTGCCAGCTCAGGACAGGGGCTAAGACAGCCCCAGCATTTT. Its protein product is CASSGQGLRQPQHF. This sequence joins TRBV18 and TRBJ1-5; 9 nucleotides line up with TRBD1. Losses at the gene ends were 5 bases for V and 7 bases for J; bases not matched to a gene: 6. Germline CDR1 is KGHSH and CDR2 is LQKENI. This CDR3 is 14 amino acids long.

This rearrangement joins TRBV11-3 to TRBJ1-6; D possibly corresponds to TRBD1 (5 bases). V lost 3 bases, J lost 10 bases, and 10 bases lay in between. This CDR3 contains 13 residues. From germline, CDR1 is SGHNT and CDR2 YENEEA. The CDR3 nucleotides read TGTGCCAGCAGCTTGAGAGGGGAATCACCCCTCCACTTT. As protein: CASSLRGESPLHF. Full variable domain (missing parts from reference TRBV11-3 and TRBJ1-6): EAGVVQSPRYKIIEKKQPVAFWCNPISGHNTLYWYLQNLGQGPELLIRYENEEAVDDSQLPKDRFSAERLKGVDSTLKIQPAELGDSAVYLCASSLRGESPLHFGNGTRLTVT.

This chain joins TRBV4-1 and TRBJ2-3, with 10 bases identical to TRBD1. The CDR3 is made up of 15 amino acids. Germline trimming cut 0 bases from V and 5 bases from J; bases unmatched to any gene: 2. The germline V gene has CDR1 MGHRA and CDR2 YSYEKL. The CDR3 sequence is CASSQEGQGLDTQYF. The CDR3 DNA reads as TGCGCCAGCAGCCAAGAGGGACAGGGGTTAGATACGCAGTATTTT.

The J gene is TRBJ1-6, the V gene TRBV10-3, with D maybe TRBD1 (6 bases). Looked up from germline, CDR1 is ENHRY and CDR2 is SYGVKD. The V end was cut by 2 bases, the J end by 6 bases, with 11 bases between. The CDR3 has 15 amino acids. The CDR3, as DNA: TGTGCCATCAGTGAGCGGACAGCGATTAATTCACCCCTCCACTTT. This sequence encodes CAISERTAINSPLHF.

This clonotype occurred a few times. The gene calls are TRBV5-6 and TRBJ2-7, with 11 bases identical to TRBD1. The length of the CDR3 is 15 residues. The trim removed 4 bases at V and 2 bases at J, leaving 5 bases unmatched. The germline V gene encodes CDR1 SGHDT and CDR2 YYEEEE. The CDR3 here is CASSQPGQGAYEQYF. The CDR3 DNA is TGTGCCAGCAGCCAACCGGGACAGGGGGCCTACGAGCAGTACTTC.

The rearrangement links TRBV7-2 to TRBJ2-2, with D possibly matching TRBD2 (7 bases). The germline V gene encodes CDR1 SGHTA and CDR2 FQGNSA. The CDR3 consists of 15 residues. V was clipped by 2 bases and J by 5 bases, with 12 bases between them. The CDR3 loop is CASSLRGAQTGELFF. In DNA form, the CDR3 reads TGTGCCAGCAGCTTACGGGGGGCCCAAACCGGGGAGCTGTTTTTT.